This T cell receptor (beta chain) stems from a study of T-cell reconstitution after alpha-beta-depleted transplantation in children. Preparation of the TCRbeta library was carried out with unique molecular identifiers. TCRdb recomputed calls from the PCR reads with MiXCR, one row per CDR3 protein. This table holds around 530,000 distinct CDR3 sequences, over 25% found once. The germline V gene encodes CDR1 SGHTA and CDR2 FQGNSA. V was trimmed by 3 bases and J by 2 bases, leaving 10 bases between them. This CDR3 region has 15 residues. Source: PBMCs from the stem cell graft donor, taken from the stem cell graft. J is TRBJ2-2 and V is TRBV7-2, with D unresolved. The sequence was obtained from a human donor who donated a stem cell graft to a child with aplastic anemia. The CDR3 region is CASSFMGTNTGELFF. CDR3 in DNA: TGTGCCAGCAGCTTTATGGGAACCAACACCGGGGAGCTGTTTTTT.